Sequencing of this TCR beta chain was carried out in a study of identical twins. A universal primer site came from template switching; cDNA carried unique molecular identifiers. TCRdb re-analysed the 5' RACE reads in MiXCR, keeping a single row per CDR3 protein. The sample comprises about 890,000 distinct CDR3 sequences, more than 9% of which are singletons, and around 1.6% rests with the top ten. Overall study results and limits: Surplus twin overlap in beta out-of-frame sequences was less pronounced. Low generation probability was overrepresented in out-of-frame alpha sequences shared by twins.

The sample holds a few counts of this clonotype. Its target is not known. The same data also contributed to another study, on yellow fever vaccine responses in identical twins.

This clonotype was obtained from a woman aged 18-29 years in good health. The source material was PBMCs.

For the CDR3, the DNA is TGTGCTAGTGGTTTGGTACTTCGGCGGGAGCCCGCTGAGCAGTTCTTC. Protein sequence: CASGLVLRREPAEQFF. The chain uses TRBV12-5 and TRBJ2-1, with 7 bases matching TRBD2. The V gene's germline CDR1 is LGHNT and CDR2 FRNRAP. V lost 0 bases, J lost 9 bases, and 11 bases stayed unmatched. The CDR3 spans 16 residues.